Following are 29 T cell receptor beta chains from one sample sequenced in a study of neurological immune-mediated disorders (dated by TCRdb to about 2019). In light of the paper, this sample's time point label describes: longitudinal time-point 2. The library was generated by 5' RACE. Sequencer: Illumina HiSeq 2500. The public reads were run again by TCRdb, first through fastp at Q25 and then through MiXCR, and only productive beta chains were kept. Duplicate CDR3 protein sequences are folded into a single record with the most common DNA and genes. The sample records approximately 89,000 distinct CDR3 sequences, 13% of which are singletons. The top ten clones comprise around 4.5% of the sample. Source material: PBMCs. Source of these receptors: a female donor with HTLV-1-associated myelopathy (HAM/TSP).

This clonotype was picked up one time. The chain recombines TRBV18 with TRBJ2-7; D gene unclear. Trimming cost V 0 bases and J 1 base, with 13 bases left between them. The CDR3 extends over 16 amino acids. Germline V gene sequence: CDR1 KGHSH, CDR2 LQKENI. The CDR3 region has the DNA TGTGCCAGCTCACCACCGGGCAGTGTTAGATCCTACGAGCAGTACTTC. Encoded protein: CASSPPGSVRSYEQYF.

This clonotype was detected ten times or more. The chain links TRBV5-1 to TRBJ2-2; the D is unclear. The germline V gene has CDR1 SGHRS and CDR2 YFSETQ. V lost 6 bases and J 4 bases, leaving 13 bases between the germline ends. CDR3 length equals 14 residues. The CDR3 spells CASKTFSSTGELFF. As DNA, the CDR3 is TGCGCCAGCAAGACCTTTTCTAGCACCGGGGAGCTGTTTTTT.

This clonotype appeared a few times. J is TRBJ1-2 and V is TRBV6-1; D call uncertain. The CDR3 runs to 13 residues. The germline CDR1 and CDR2 sequences are MNHNS and SASEGT. Trimming cost V 3 bases and J 6 bases, with 11 bases left between them. The CDR3 sequence is CASSEVAVDGYTF. CDR3 coding DNA: TGTGCCAGCAGTGAGGTGGCAGTGGATGGCTACACCTTC.

This clonotype was seen repeatedly, ten times or more. V and J are TRBV20-1 and TRBJ2-1; D might be TRBD2 (5 bases). The length of the CDR3 is 14 residues. Trimming stripped 3 bases from V and 4 bases from J, with 13 bases between. Per the germline V gene, CDR1 is DFQATT and CDR2 is SNEGSKA (reference sequence). CDR3 sequence: CSASMRTGYNEQFF. CDR3 DNA sequence: TGCAGTGCTAGTATGAGAACGGGGTACAATGAGCAGTTCTTC.

This clonotype has more than one count but fewer than ten. The chain has TRBV19 and TRBJ2-6, with 7 bases that match TRBD1. Germline-derived CDR1 and CDR2 are LNHDA and SQIVND (reference sequence). The CDR3 totals 15 residues. Trimming removed 5 bases from V and 0 bases from J; junction bases left unmatched: 1. The CDR3 loop reads CASSRQGSGANVLTF. DNA for the CDR3: TGTGCCAGTAGTCGACAGGGCTCTGGGGCCAACGTCCTGACTTTC. The full variable domain, rest sourced from reference TRBV19 and TRBJ2-6, is DGGITQSPKYLFRKEGQNVTLSCEQNLNHDAMYWYRQDPGQGLRLIYYSQIVNDFQKGDIAEGYSVSREKKESFPLTVTSAQKNPTAFYLCASSRQGSGANVLTFGAGSRLTVL.

This sequence joins TRBV5-6 and TRBJ1-4, with a tentative D call TRBD1 (5 bases). The V end was cut by 4 bases, the J end by 0 bases, with 19 bases between. The CDR3 runs to 18 residues. CDR1 is SGHDT and CDR2 is YYEEEE in the germline V gene. The CDR3 DNA sequence: TGTGCCAGCAGCCCACCGTACAGGATCGTCGCAACTAATGAAAAACTGTTTTTT. The encoded protein is CASSPPYRIVATNEKLFF. The full variable domain, with the rest looked up from reference TRBV5-6 and TRBJ1-4, is DAGVTQSPTHLIKTRGQQVTLRCSPKSGHDTVSWYQQALGQGPQFIFQYYEEEERQRGNFPDRFSGHQFPNYSSELNVNALLLGDSALYLCASSPPYRIVATNEKLFFGSGTQLSVL.

Many counts were recorded for this clonotype. The rearrangement uses TRBV5-1 and TRBJ2-5; 11 nucleotides line up with TRBD1. CDR3 length: 16 amino acids. Trimming took 0 bases from V and 1 from J; bases not matched to a gene: 2. The germline gives CDR1 SGHRS, CDR2 YFSETQ. CDR3 bases: TGCGCCAGCAGCTTGGCTGGGACAGGGGGCCAAGAGACCCAGTACTTC. Encoded protein: CASSLAGTGGQETQYF.

This clonotype was seen ten or more times. The chain employs TRBV4-1 and TRBJ2-2; D gene unclear. Germline CDR1 and CDR2: MGHRA and YSYEKL. This CDR3 region has 12 residues. V shed 4 bases and J shed 7 bases, with 7 bases lying between them. CDR3 region: CASSPDDGELFF. Here the CDR3 DNA reads TGCGCCAGCAGCCCAGACGACGGGGAGCTGTTTTTT.

There are many counts of this clonotype. J is TRBJ2-7 and V is TRBV28; possible D gene TRBD1, 6 bases. Germline V gene lookup returns CDR1 MDHEN and CDR2 SYDVKM. This CDR3 has 14 residues. The V end was cut by 6 bases, the J end by 7 bases, with 19 bases between. Here the CDR3 reads CASRLGGRQKEQYF. CDR3 nucleotide sequence: TGTGCCAGCAGGCTAGGGGGTCGGCAGAAGGAGCAGTACTTC.

This clonotype was recorded a few times. This sequence joins TRBV20-1 and TRBJ2-7; 9 bases match TRBD1. V shed 7 bases and J 5 bases; nucleotides not matched to a gene: 12. The germline CDR1 and CDR2 sequences are DFQATT and SNEGSKA (reference sequence). The CDR3 covers 14 residues. CDR3 bases: TGCAGTGTCTTAGGGGACAGGGAGGTGCACGAGCAGTACTTC. It specifies CSVLGDREVHEQYF.

This clonotype has a handful of counts. The chain carries TRBV14 and TRBJ2-5; TRBD2 is a possible D gene (6 bases). CDR1 SGHDN and CDR2 FVKESK come from the germline V gene. Trimming pared 1 base from V and 5 bases from J, leaving 20 bases between. CDR3 length: 17 amino acids. CDR3 in amino acids: CASSQVGLALLRETQYF. The CDR3 nucleotides read TGTGCCAGCAGCCAAGTGGGGCTAGCGCTCCTCCGGGAGACCCAGTACTTC.

This clonotype has a count of ten or more. The chain links TRBV5-1 to TRBJ2-3; D perhaps matches TRBD1 (6 bases). This CDR3 region has 13 residues. Trimming left V 0 bases short and J 5 bases short, with 7 bases between. Germline values: CDR1 SGHRS, CDR2 YFSETQ. The CDR3 spells CASSLEGEDTQYF. CDR3 DNA: TGCGCCAGCAGCTTGGAGGGGGAAGATACGCAGTATTTT.

The table lists this clonotype with many counts. The rearrangement joins TRBV12-3 or TRBV12-4 to TRBJ2-7, with D unresolved. The CDR3 spans 13 residues. V was shortened by 5 bases and J by 3 bases, with 11 bases between the two germline ends. Written as DNA, the CDR3 is TGTGCCAGCAGTCCCAACCTCATCTACGAGCAGTACTTC. Its translation: CASSPNLIYEQYF.

This clonotype has a count of ten or more. The J gene is TRBJ2-1, the V gene TRBV20-1; TRBD2 aligns across 14 bases. CDR3 length equals 14 residues. Germline CDR1 DFQATT, CDR2 SNEGSKA (reference sequence). J gave up 8 bases and V 6 bases, and 6 bases lay outside the gene matches. The CDR3 region has the DNA TGCAGTGCCGGGACTAGCGGGGGCATCCATGAGCAGTTCTTC. Translating gives CSAGTSGGIHEQFF.

Turning to this clonotype: A much larger clone lies a single base off, so this may be a read error. The CDR3 ends on some other residue instead of the conserved phenylalanine or tryptophan, so this is likely a read error. V usage is TRBV6-1 and J usage is TRBJ2-7; the match to TRBD1 covers 9 bases. Trimming at V came to 1 base and at J to 2 bases, leaving 0 bases not matched to a gene. The CDR3 spans 14 residues. From germline, CDR1 is MNHNS and CDR2 SASEGT. The CDR3 region is CASSEGQGAYEQYL. DNA for the CDR3: TGTGCCAGCAGTGAAGGACAGGGGGCCTACGAGCAGTACTTA.

This clonotype was detected ten times or more. The rearrangement joins TRBV5-1 to TRBJ1-6, with a weak D call TRBD1 (6 bases). Germline V CDR1 and CDR2: SGHRS, YFSETQ. Trimming took 1 base from V and 5 from J, leaving 16 bases between them. The CDR3 length is 17 residues. The CDR3 region is CASSLNVRGADNSPLHF. CDR3 bases: TGCGCCAGCAGCTTGAACGTCCGGGGGGCGGATAATTCACCCCTCCACTTT.

There are many counts of this clonotype. The CDR3 protein is CASSSERGAHNEQFF. DNA of the CDR3: TGTGCCAGCAGCTCCGAGCGGGGGGCACACAATGAGCAGTTCTTC. This chain uses TRBV7-2 with TRBJ2-1; 9 nucleotides align to TRBD2. V lost 4 bases and J lost 5; bases outside the gene matches: 6. Germline V gene sequence: CDR1 SGHTA, CDR2 FQGNSA. This CDR3 is 15 amino acids long.

J is TRBJ1-6 and V is TRBV5-1; D may be TRBD1 (6 bases). The CDR3 has 14 amino acids. Trimming shortened V by 3 bases and J by 8 bases, and 12 bases separated the two germline ends. The germline CDR1 and CDR2 sequences are SGHRS and YFSETQ. CDR3 amino acids: CASSSARGDSPLHF. DNA of the CDR3: TGCGCCAGCAGCTCCGCTAGGGGGGATTCACCCCTCCACTTT.

This clonotype has at least ten counts. The chain carries TRBV5-1 and TRBJ2-1; D remains unclear. Between the trimmed V and J ends, which lost 5 bases and 7 bases, there was a span of 13 bases. The CDR3 is made up of 13 amino acids. The germline V gene has CDR1 SGHRS and CDR2 YFSETQ. CDR3 DNA: TGCGCCAGCAGTGTTTATAGTGAAAATGAGCAGTTCTTC. Residues: CASSVYSENEQFF.

Sample share makes this clonotype medium-sized. The chain links TRBV27 to TRBJ2-5; the match to TRBD1 covers 8 bases. V was pared by 3 bases and J by 5 bases, with 2 bases of the junction left unmatched. Looked up from germline, CDR1 is MNHEY and CDR2 is SMNVEV (reference sequence). This CDR3 is 13 amino acids long. The CDR3 coding sequence is TGTGCCAGCAGTTTCAGGGGGCGCGAGACCCAGTACTTC. Translating gives CASSFRGRETQYF.

This clonotype was recorded at least ten times. The chain links TRBV15 to TRBJ2-5, with D possibly TRBD2 on 5 matching bases. Trimming removed 0 bases from V and 7 bases from J, with 6 bases in between. The CDR3 totals 12 residues. Germline assignment: CDR1 LNHNV and CDR2 YYDKDF (reference sequence). The DNA of the CDR3 is TGTGCCACCAGCAGAGATGAGGGGACCCAGTACTTC. Translation gives CATSRDEGTQYF.

The table lists this clonotype with a few counts. A junction boundary mismatches the germline segment, possibly from a read error. The chain has TRBV15 and TRBJ2-1; 10 positions match TRBD1. The germline gives CDR1 LNHNV, CDR2 YYDKDF (reference sequence). The CDR3 runs to 16 residues. In DNA, the CDR3 is TGTGCTACCAGCAGAGATGTGAGACAGGGGGCCCATGAGCAGTTCTTC. Translation gives CATSRDVRQGAHEQFF.

This clonotype has at least ten counts. V is TRBV5-1 and J is TRBJ2-3, with D possibly matching TRBD2 (6 bases). The CDR3 has 15 amino acids. Looked up from germline, CDR1 is SGHRS and CDR2 is YFSETQ. Trimming pared 6 bases from V and 0 bases from J, leaving 14 bases between. The CDR3 region has the DNA TGCGCCAGCAAGCGGGCAGAACCTAGCACAGATACGCAGTATTTT. It yields the protein CASKRAEPSTDTQYF. The whole variable domain, remainder taken from reference TRBV5-1 and TRBJ2-3, is KAGVTQTPRYLIKTRGQQVTLSCSPISGHRSVSWYQQTPGQGLQFLFEYFSETQRNKGNFPGRFSGRQFSNSRSEMNVSTLELGDSALYLCASKRAEPSTDTQYFGPGTRLTVL.

Comment on this clonotype: One end of the junction is discordant with germline, which a read error may explain. The gene calls are TRBV24-1 and TRBJ2-1, with D possibly called TRBD1 or TRBD2 (6 bases each). Germline V gives CDR1 KGHDR, CDR2 SFDVKD. CDR3 length equals 13 residues. The CDR3, as DNA: TGTGCCACCAGTCCCTCCGGGGGCTCGGCGCAGTTCTTT. Translation gives CATSPSGGSAQFF.

This clonotype has at least ten counts. This chain uses TRBV11-3 with TRBJ2-2; 7 bases are shared with TRBD2. Losses at the gene ends were 2 bases for V and 2 bases for J; bases not matched to a gene: 8. CDR1 is SGHNT and CDR2 is YENEEA in the germline V gene. The CDR3 extends over 17 amino acids. As DNA, the CDR3 is TGTGCCAGCAGCTTACGGGGGGTAGTGGCCAACACCGGGGAGCTGTTTTTT. Its translation is CASSLRGVVANTGELFF. The entire variable domain, with the rest obtained from reference TRBV11-3 and TRBJ2-2, is as follows: EAGVVQSPRYKIIEKKQPVAFWCNPISGHNTLYWYLQNLGQGPELLIRYENEEAVDDSQLPKDRFSAERLKGVDSTLKIQPAELGDSAVYLCASSLRGVVANTGELFFGEGSRLTVL.

In this sample, this clonotype turned up many times. The rearrangement joins TRBV5-1 to TRBJ2-7; 7 bases align to TRBD1. The germline CDR1 and CDR2 sequences are SGHRS and YFSETQ. The CDR3 consists of 14 residues. V was clipped by 1 base and J by 3 bases; unmatched bases: 4. CDR3 in DNA: TGCGCCAGCAGCTTGAGACAGGGTAGCTACGAGCAGTACTTC. This codes for CASSLRQGSYEQYF.

This clonotype was seen repeatedly, ten times or more. This chain uses TRBV20-1 with TRBJ2-2, with D perhaps TRBD2 (5 bases). This CDR3 contains 15 residues. Trimming took off 0 bases at V and 4 bases at J, with 12 bases between the two ends. CDR1 and CDR2 (germline): DFQATT, SNEGSKA (reference sequence). CDR3 amino acids: CSARDPREFTGELFF. The DNA for the CDR3 is TGCAGTGCTAGAGATCCGAGGGAATTCACCGGGGAGCTGTTTTTT.

Ten or more counts support this clonotype. The chain couples TRBV10-3 to TRBJ2-7; perhaps D is TRBD1 or TRBD2 (6 bases each). Germline values: CDR1 ENHRY, CDR2 SYGVKD. Trimming shortened V by 4 bases and J by 7 bases, and 14 bases separated the two germline ends. The CDR3 is made up of 13 amino acids. The CDR3 loop reads CAISGSGAWEQYF. CDR3 DNA sequence: TGTGCCATCAGTGGTTCGGGGGCCTGGGAGCAGTACTTC.

This clonotype was found many times. The chain has TRBV11-2 and TRBJ2-1, with D tentatively TRBD2 (5 bases). V was trimmed by 1 base and J by 4 bases, leaving 14 bases between them. Germline V CDR1 and CDR2: SGHAT, FQNNGV. CDR3 size: 16 residues. The CDR3 protein is CASSLVRTGGYNEQFF. DNA for the CDR3: TGTGCCAGCAGCTTAGTCCGGACTGGCGGTTACAATGAGCAGTTCTTC. The full variable domain, in which reference TRBV11-2 and TRBJ2-1 provide the parts outside the CDR3, is EAGVAQSPRYKIIEKRQSVAFWCNPISGHATLYWYQQILGQGPKLLIQFQNNGVVDDSQLPKDRFSAERLKGVDSTLKIQPAKLEDSAVYLCASSLVRTGGYNEQFFGPGTRLTVL.